The 30 T cell receptor beta chains given below trace back to one sample, sequenced in a study of shared clonotypes between healthy human individuals (dated by TCRdb to about 2020). Library preparation was by the immunoSEQ multiplex PCR assay. TCRdb re-hosts the immuneACCESS table, in-frame sequences only. Its copies lack some clones; in the studies checked, an unresolved V gene accounts for under half of them, and the cause for the rest is not known. This sample gives more than 1.2 million clones in total; approximately 98.5% of them show up just once. The biggest ten clones account for around 0.33% of the sample. The sample comprised naive CD4+ T cells sorted from blood. The sample's cell subset or site label, in plain terms: CD45RA+ positively selected. These receptors originate from a young man in good health.

This clone was observed once. The V gene is TRBV18, the J gene TRBJ2-1, with 8 bases fitting TRBD2. This CDR3 is built from 16 residues. With V trimmed by 3 bases and J by 2 bases, 6 bases remained unmatched. CDR1 and CDR2 (germline): KGHSH, LQKENI. This CDR3 is CASSPFGGGPYNEQFF. The CDR3, as DNA: TGTGCCAGCTCACCTTTTGGCGGGGGGCCCTACAATGAGCAGTTCTTC.

This clone was recorded only once. The rearrangement links TRBV2 to TRBJ2-5; D may be TRBD1 or TRBD2 (5 bases each). Trimming removed 7 bases at V and 0 bases at J, with 12 bases between. Germline loops: CDR1 SNHLY, CDR2 FYNNEI. This CDR3 region has 14 residues. CDR3 sequence (DNA): TGTGCCAGCAAGGGGAGATCGTACCAAGAGACCCAGTACTTC. Amino acid sequence: CASKGRSYQETQYF.

V is TRBV11-2 and J is TRBJ2-5; D is unresolved. Trimming removed 3 bases from V and 6 bases from J, with 8 bases in between. The CDR3 totals 12 residues. The germline CDR1 and CDR2 sequences are SGHAT and FQNNGV. In DNA form, the CDR3 reads TGTGCCAGCAGCTTCGTTTCCAAGACCCAGTACTTC. Its protein is CASSFVSKTQYF.

This chain connects TRBV11-2 to TRBJ2-2, with D tentatively TRBD2 (5 bases). The V end lost 5 bases, the J end lost 7 bases, and 20 bases lay between the germline ends. The germline gives CDR1 SGHAT, CDR2 FQNNGV. The CDR3 extends over 16 amino acids. The CDR3 loop reads CASSVRERSWGGELFF. The CDR3 DNA reads TGTGCCAGCAGCGTACGGGAAAGGTCATGGGGCGGGGAGCTGTTTTTT.

The CDR3 region has the DNA TGCGCCAGCCACCCTGGCGGTTCGGGGCGCCAAGAGACCCAGTACTTC. Its protein product is CASHPGGSGRQETQYF. The V and J genes are TRBV5-1 and TRBJ2-5; D could derive from TRBD1 or TRBD2 (5 bases each). Trimming removed 7 bases at V and 1 base at J, with 20 bases between. The CDR3 is 16 residues long. Per the germline V gene, CDR1 is SGHRS and CDR2 is YFSETQ.

The chain employs TRBV6-6 and TRBJ2-1; 8 bases agree with TRBD2. With 6 bases clipped from V and 7 bases from J, the junction kept 14 bases outside the gene matches. Germline V gene lookup returns CDR1 MNHNY and CDR2 SVGAGI (reference sequence). CDR3 length equals 16 residues. For the CDR3, the DNA is TGTGCCAGCAGCCAAGCCCAAGCGGGAGAATATAATGAGCAGTTCTTC. Its translation: CASSQAQAGEYNEQFF.

The chain uses TRBV7-9 and TRBJ2-3; possible D gene TRBD2, 5 bases. Trimming shortened V by 5 bases and J by 2 bases, and 17 bases separated the two germline ends. In germline, CDR1 is SEHNR, CDR2 FQNEAQ (reference sequence). The CDR3 extends over 16 amino acids. In DNA, the CDR3 is TGTGCCAGCAGCCCCTCCTTAAGCGGAGACACAGATACGCAGTATTTT. Translating it yields CASSPSLSGDTDTQYF.

The chain uses TRBV29-1 and TRBJ2-7; 10 nucleotides agree with TRBD1. Per germline, CDR1 SQVTM and CDR2 ANQGSEA. With V trimmed by 6 bases and J by 5 bases, 13 bases remained unmatched. The CDR3 has 15 amino acids. As DNA, the CDR3 is TGCAGCGTGCTGTCCGGGGACAGGGGTTTCCACGAGCAGTACTTC. Encoded protein: CSVLSGDRGFHEQYF.

The chain joins TRBV4-1 to TRBJ2-1, with unresolved D. The CDR3 length is 17 residues. Deletions cut 1 base from V and 7 bases from J, with 20 bases between. Germline V lookup: CDR1 MGHRA, CDR2 YSYEKL. The DNA for the CDR3 is TGCGCCAGCAGCCAAGTTAGTAGCCCGGGTTATACGAATGAGCAGTTCTTC. Translation: CASSQVSSPGYTNEQFF.

The chain combines TRBV6-1 with TRBJ1-5, with no clear D. V was clipped by 4 bases and J by 6 bases, with 13 bases between them. CDR3 length equals 14 residues. CDR1 MNHNS and CDR2 SASEGT come from the germline V gene. CDR3 loop: CASSVGGVFQPQHF. As DNA, the CDR3 is TGTGCCAGCAGTGTAGGCGGAGTCTTTCAGCCCCAGCATTTT.

Of note for this clone: Sequence at one end of the junction differs from germline and may be a read error. The chain employs TRBV7-7 and TRBJ2-5, with TRBD1 matching over 8 bases. The CDR3 covers 14 residues. Looked up from germline, CDR1 is SSHAT and CDR2 is FNYEAQ (reference sequence). DNA of the CDR3: TGTGCTAGCAGCTTAGCGACAGGGGAAGAGACCCAGTACTTC. It translates to CASSLATGEETQYF.

The chain uses TRBV7-2 and TRBJ2-5; D is uncertain. V was shortened by 2 bases and J by 5 bases, with 6 bases between the two germline ends. There are 12 residues in the CDR3. CDR1 and CDR2 from the germline V gene are SGHTA and FQGNSA. CDR3 region: CASSLMVETQYF. The CDR3 DNA reads as TGTGCCAGCAGCTTAATGGTGGAGACCCAGTACTTC.

V usage is TRBV4-2 and J usage is TRBJ2-1, with TRBD1 matching over 9 bases. Germline V CDR1 and CDR2: LGHNA, YNFKEQ. Trimming removed 0 bases from V and 6 bases from J; junction bases left unmatched: 6. This CDR3 contains 16 residues. Written as DNA, the CDR3 is TGTGCCAGCAGCCAAGATAGTGACAGGGGGACCAATGAGCAGTTCTTC. This gives the protein CASSQDSDRGTNEQFF.

A word on this clone: Sequence at one end of the junction differs from germline and may be a read error. The J gene is TRBJ1-5, the V gene TRBV18, with D hard to call. CDR1 KGHSH and CDR2 LQKENI come from the germline V gene. This CDR3 region has 13 residues. The DNA for the CDR3 is TGTGCCAGCTCTCCACGGACCGCCGAGCCCCAGCATTTT. Amino acids: CASSPRTAEPQHF.

This sequence joins TRBV9 and TRBJ2-3, with 8 bases that match TRBD1. Germline values: CDR1 SGDLS, CDR2 YYNGEE. The CDR3 is made up of 15 amino acids. J lost 4 bases, V lost 3 bases, and 7 bases had no gene match. The CDR3 protein is CASSGVGQASDTQYF. CDR3 in DNA: TGTGCCAGCAGCGGGGTGGGACAGGCCTCAGATACGCAGTATTTT. Using reference TRBV9 and TRBJ2-3 for the parts outside the CDR3, the full variable domain is DSGVTQTPKHLITATGQRVTLRCSPRSGDLSVYWYQQSLDQGLQFLIQYYNGEERAKGNILERFSAQQFPDLHSELNLSSLELGDSALYFCASSGVGQASDTQYFGPGTRLTVL.

V is TRBV4-1 and J is TRBJ2-7, with 9 bases fitting TRBD2. The V and J ends lost 4 bases and 5 bases, in that order; junction bases with no gene match: 12. The CDR3 sequence is 16 residues long. Germline V gene data show CDR1 as MGHRA and CDR2 as YSYEKL. DNA of the CDR3: TGCGCCAGCAGCCTCTTAGCGGGAGTCCTCAGAGACGAGCAGTACTTC. It encodes CASSLLAGVLRDEQYF.

The chain recombines TRBV1 with TRBJ1-4. TRBV1 is classified as a pseudogene. The CDR3 spans 15 residues. The CDR3 sequence is CTSSQDRQRRGKLFF. The CDR3 DNA reads TGCACCAGCAGCCAAGATAGACAGAGGCGGGGAAAACTGTTTTTT.

This sequence joins TRBV7-2 and TRBJ2-1; D unclear. The length of the CDR3 is 15 residues. V lost 5 bases, J lost 4 bases, and 15 bases lay in between. In germline, CDR1 is SGHTA, CDR2 FQGNSA. For the CDR3, the DNA is TGTGCCAGCAGCCGCGTTAGGACCCAATACAATGAGCAGTTCTTC. Its translation is CASSRVRTQYNEQFF.

V is TRBV30 and J is TRBJ2-3; 7 positions match TRBD2. This CDR3 has 13 residues. Germline-derived CDR1 and CDR2 are GTSNPN and SVGIG (reference sequence). With V trimmed by 4 bases and J by 4 bases, 5 bases remained unmatched. Here the CDR3 reads CAWIGLDSDTQYF. DNA for the CDR3: TGTGCCTGGATTGGACTAGACTCAGATACGCAGTATTTT.

The chain is built from TRBV5-4 and TRBJ1-1; unclear D gene. The ends were cut back, 0 bases at V and 5 bases at J, with 11 bases in the middle. Per the germline V gene, CDR1 is SGHNT and CDR2 is YYREEE (reference sequence). This CDR3 spans 14 amino acids. The CDR3 here is CASSLANGETEAFF. In DNA, the CDR3 is TGTGCCAGCAGCTTGGCCAATGGTGAAACTGAAGCTTTCTTT.

Concerning this clone: Its ends do not fully match the called genes, so a read error is possible. The V call is TRBV7-7, the J call TRBJ1-5; D is perhaps TRBD1 (6 bases). The CDR3 runs to 17 residues. CDR1 is SSHAT, CDR2 FNYEAQ, per germline (reference sequence). The CDR3 region has the DNA TGTGCTAGCAGCCCTCCCACAGGGAACCCAAGCAATCAGCCCCAGCATTTT. It encodes CASSPPTGNPSNQPQHF.

The chain employs TRBV5-1 and TRBJ1-3; D might be TRBD1 (5 bases). Germline V CDR1 and CDR2: SGHRS, YFSETQ. V lost 4 bases and J lost 4, with 12 bases in between. This CDR3 has 14 residues. This CDR3 is CASSPRDGGNTIYF. DNA for the CDR3: TGCGCCAGCAGCCCCCGGGACGGCGGAAACACCATATATTTT.

The V and J genes are TRBV5-1 and TRBJ2-7; tentative D call: TRBD2 (5 bases). The V and J ends lost 0 bases and 0 bases respectively, with 13 bases between them. The CDR3 has 16 amino acids. Per the germline V gene, CDR1 is SGHRS and CDR2 is YFSETQ. The CDR3 protein is CASSLAGGADSYEQYF. In DNA, the CDR3 is TGCGCCAGCAGCTTGGCGGGCGGAGCGGACTCCTACGAGCAGTACTTC.

Concerning this clone: Other DNA sequences in this specimen translate into the identical CDR3. The chain is built from TRBV18 and TRBJ2-5; perhaps TRBD1 as D (5 bases). The CDR3 extends over 14 amino acids. Germline V gives CDR1 KGHSH, CDR2 LQKENI. Between the trimmed V and J ends, which lost 6 bases and 6 bases, there was a span of 17 bases. The CDR3 DNA follows: TGTGCCAGCTCCCCCGGGCAGGGTGAAAAGACCCAGTACTTC. Translation gives CASSPGQGEKTQYF. The full variable domain, in which reference TRBV18 and TRBJ2-5 provide the parts outside the CDR3, is NAGVMQNPRHLVRRRGQEARLRCSPMKGHSHVYWYRQLPEEGLKFMVYLQKENIIDESGMPKERFSAEFPKEGPSILRIQQVVRGDSAAYFCASSPGQGEKTQYFGPGTRLLVL.

This clone has only a few counts. The chain uses TRBV6-5 and TRBJ2-7; D not certain. CDR3 length equals 12 residues. The germline V gene has CDR1 MNHEY and CDR2 SVGAGI. V lost 8 bases, J lost 2 bases, and 10 bases lay in between. CDR3 DNA sequence: TGTGCCAGCTGGAGTCCCGCCTACGAGCAGTACTTC. Encoded protein: CASWSPAYEQYF.

This clone occurred once. The V call is TRBV7-2, the J call TRBJ1-2; no clear D. V shed 1 base and J shed 4 bases, with 13 bases lying between them. From germline, CDR1 is SGHTA and CDR2 FQGNSA. The CDR3 extends over 15 amino acids. DNA for the CDR3: TGTGCCAGCAGCTTAGACGGTCTGCCATCCTATGGCTACACCTTC. Amino acid sequence: CASSLDGLPSYGYTF.

The chain combines TRBV5-1 with TRBJ2-1, with 10 bases matching TRBD2. This CDR3 is 15 amino acids long. Germline CDR1 SGHRS, CDR2 YFSETQ. The V gene end was trimmed by 3 bases and the J gene end by 5 bases; junction bases not matched to a gene: 5. The CDR3: CASSSGLAMNNEQFF. The CDR3 region has the DNA TGCGCCAGCAGCTCGGGACTAGCGATGAACAATGAGCAGTTCTTC. Full variable domain (outside the CDR3, taken from reference TRBV5-1 and TRBJ2-1): KAGVTQTPRYLIKTRGQQVTLSCSPISGHRSVSWYQQTPGQGLQFLFEYFSETQRNKGNFPGRFSGRQFSNSRSEMNVSTLELGDSALYLCASSSGLAMNNEQFFGPGTRLTVL.

The chain employs TRBV15 and TRBJ2-7; D not certain. V lost 3 bases and J lost 3, with 27 bases in between. This CDR3 contains 19 residues. Germline CDR1 is LNHNV and CDR2 is YYDKDF (reference sequence). CDR3 in amino acids: CATSSKLGVGRYSIYEQYF. The CDR3 DNA reads TGTGCCACCAGCAGCAAACTGGGTGTGGGCCGCTACTCCATCTACGAGCAGTACTTC.

The genes are TRBV25-1 and TRBJ2-5, with D perhaps matching TRBD1 (7 bases). This CDR3 has 15 residues. CDR1 is MGHDK and CDR2 is SYGVNS in the germline V gene. The V end lost 5 bases, the J end lost 1 base, and 14 bases lay between the germline ends. The CDR3 DNA follows: TGTGCCAGCAGTCCCCCCCAGGGGGGCCAAGAGACCCAGTACTTC. Protein: CASSPPQGGQETQYF. Drawing the rest from reference TRBV25-1 and TRBJ2-5, the complete variable domain is EADIYQTPRYLVIGTGKKITLECSQTMGHDKMYWYQQDPGMELHLIHYSYGVNSTEKGDLSSESTVSRIRTEHFPLTLESARPSHTSQYLCASSPPQGGQETQYFGPGTRLLVL.

The chain couples TRBV18 to TRBJ2-7, with unresolved D. In germline, CDR1 is KGHSH, CDR2 LQKENI. The V gene lost 3 bases and the J gene lost 3 bases, with 12 bases spanning the gap. The CDR3 is 14 residues long. CDR3 bases: TGTGCCAGCTCACCCATAGGTGGGCTCTACGAGCAGTACTTC. Protein product: CASSPIGGLYEQYF.